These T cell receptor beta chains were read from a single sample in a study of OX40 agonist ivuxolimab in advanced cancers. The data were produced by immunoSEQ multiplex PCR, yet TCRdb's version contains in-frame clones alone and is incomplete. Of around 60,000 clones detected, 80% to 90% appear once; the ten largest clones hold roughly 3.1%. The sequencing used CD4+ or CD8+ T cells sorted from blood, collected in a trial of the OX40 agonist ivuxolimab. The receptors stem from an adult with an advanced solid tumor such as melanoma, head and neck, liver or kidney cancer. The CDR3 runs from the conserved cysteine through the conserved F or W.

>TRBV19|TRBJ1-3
CASSPQSVSGNTIYF
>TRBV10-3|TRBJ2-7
CAISESLAGGQEQYF
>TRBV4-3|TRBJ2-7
CASSHLSGGGYEQYF
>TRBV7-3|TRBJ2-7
CASSPRGSGTSGPHEQYF
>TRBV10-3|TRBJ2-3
CAFSGRRGDTQYF
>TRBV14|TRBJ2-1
CASSQLLAGGNEQFF
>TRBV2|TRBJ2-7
CASSPRAVSEQYF
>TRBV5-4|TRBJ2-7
CASSGGTNPYEQYF
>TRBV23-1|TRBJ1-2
CASSPFDRSYGYTF
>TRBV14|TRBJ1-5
CASSQWGHNQPQHF
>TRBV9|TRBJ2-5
CASSANPREDQETQYF
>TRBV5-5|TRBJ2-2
CASSFGLAGGSNTGELFF
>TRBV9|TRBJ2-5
CASSVSSGNSQETQYF
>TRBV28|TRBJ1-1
CASSLLNTEAFF
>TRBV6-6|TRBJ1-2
CASSYSTETYVGYTF
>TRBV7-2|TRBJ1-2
CASSLKGGYGYTF